The 21 T cell receptor beta chains in this list originate from one sample, sequenced in a study of radiation and T cells in renal cell carcinoma (dated by TCRdb to 2020 to 2022). The sample's time point label, decoded: baseline pretreatment blood. In light of the paper, this sample's treatment or condition label describes: 15 Gy SBRT to primary tumor, nephrectomy 4 weeks later. Libraries were made using the immunoSEQ multiplex PCR assay. TCRdb re-hosts the immuneACCESS table, in-frame sequences only. Its copies lack some clones; in the studies checked, an unresolved V gene accounts for under half of them, and the cause for the rest is not known. The sample records 140,000 to 150,000 clones, 88% of which are singletons. Of the sample, over 3.5% falls within the top ten clones. This specimen consisted of blood, obtained from a patient whose treatment included radiotherapy and nephrectomy. All receptors derive from an older woman with renal cell carcinoma.

This rearrangement joins TRBV29-1 to TRBJ2-5; D unresolved. Trimming pared 6 bases from V and 5 bases from J, leaving 10 bases between. Germline CDR1 is SQVTM and CDR2 is ANQGSEA. The CDR3 sequence is 11 residues long. The CDR3 protein is CSVDNGETQYF. The CDR3 nucleotides read TGCAGCGTCGACAACGGGGAGACCCAGTACTTC.

This chain joins TRBV9 and TRBJ2-6; D remains ambiguous. V lost 0 bases and J 0 bases, leaving 13 bases between the germline ends. This CDR3 contains 18 residues. Germline CDR1 reads SGDLS; CDR2 reads YYNGEE. This chain's CDR3 is CASSVEPLGFSGANVLTF. In nucleotides, the CDR3 is TGTGCCAGCAGCGTAGAACCCCTGGGATTCTCTGGGGCCAACGTCCTGACTTTC.

The chain carries TRBV11-2 and TRBJ2-1; D perhaps matches TRBD2 (6 bases). CDR1 and CDR2 from the germline V gene are SGHAT and FQNNGV. The CDR3 contains 15 residues. V was clipped by 6 bases and J by 5 bases, with 17 bases between them. CDR3 residues: CASRSPGRRDNEQFF. DNA for the CDR3: TGTGCCAGCAGGTCTCCGGGACGGAGGGACAATGAGCAGTTCTTC.

Turning to this clone: The sample carries other DNA sequences with the same CDR3. CDR3 DNA sequence: TGTGCCAGCAGTGTAGGTCGGAGTAGCAATCAGCCCCAGCATTTT. Encoded protein: CASSVGRSSNQPQHF. V is TRBV6-1 and J is TRBJ1-5, with D unclear. The CDR3 is made up of 15 amino acids. V lost 4 bases, J lost 0 bases, and 10 bases lay in between. The germline V gene has CDR1 MNHNS and CDR2 SASEGT.

The chain employs TRBV18 and TRBJ2-7; 7 nucleotides agree with TRBD1. The CDR3 consists of 14 residues. V lost 6 bases and J lost 1; bases outside the gene matches: 6. The germline V gene encodes CDR1 KGHSH and CDR2 LQKENI. The CDR3 nucleotides are TGTGCCAGCTCCCCCGGGACAGCTTCCTACGAGCAGTACTTC. This translates into CASSPGTASYEQYF.

The rearrangement joins TRBV28 to TRBJ1-4, with D unclear. Germline V gene sequence: CDR1 MDHEN, CDR2 SYDVKM. The CDR3 extends over 10 amino acids. Trimming cost V 10 bases and J 6 bases, with 6 bases left between them. CDR3 DNA: TGTGCCACCGCATATGAAAAACTGTTTTTT. This sequence encodes CATAYEKLFF. The complete variable domain, with remaining parts taken from reference TRBV28 and TRBJ1-4, reads DVKVTQSSRYLVKRTGEKVFLECVQDMDHENMFWYRQDPGLGLRLIYFSYDVKMKEKGDIPEGYSVSREKKERFSLILESASTNQTSMYLCATAYEKLFFGSGTQLSVL.

The chain links TRBV10-3 to TRBJ1-2, with TRBD1 as a possible D gene (5 bases). This CDR3 spans 16 amino acids. V lost 4 bases, J lost 6 bases, and 21 bases lay in between. CDR1 is ENHRY and CDR2 is SYGVKD in the germline V gene. In DNA form, the CDR3 reads TGTGCCATCAGTGTCTTGGCCGCCCCGGGGGATCATGGCTACACCTTC. It codes for CAISVLAAPGDHGYTF.

V is TRBV30 and J is TRBJ1-6; perhaps TRBD1 as D (6 bases). From germline, CDR1 is GTSNPN and CDR2 SVGIG (reference sequence). Trimming stripped 3 bases from V and 10 bases from J, with 16 bases between. CDR3 length equals 14 residues. CDR3 amino acids: CAWRIQGRESPLHF. The DNA of the CDR3 is TGTGCCTGGAGGATACAGGGCAGGGAATCACCCCTCCACTTT.

The genes are TRBV18 and TRBJ2-1, with TRBD2 as a possible D gene (7 bases). CDR3 length: 14 amino acids. From germline, CDR1 is KGHSH and CDR2 LQKENI. Trimming cost V 3 bases and J 8 bases, with 14 bases left between them. CDR3 protein: CASSPWGGRDEQFF. DNA for the CDR3: TGTGCCAGCTCACCGTGGGGGGGCCGCGATGAGCAGTTCTTC.

The CDR3 here is CASINSPTYNEQFF. DNA for the CDR3: TGTGCCAGCATAAATAGCCCAACCTACAATGAGCAGTTCTTC. The V and J genes are TRBV2 and TRBJ2-1, with D unresolved. The CDR3 covers 14 residues. Germline V gene sequence: CDR1 SNHLY, CDR2 FYNNEI. Trimming shortened V by 7 bases and J by 2 bases, and 12 bases separated the two germline ends. The full variable domain, completed using reference TRBV2 and TRBJ2-1, is EPEVTQTPSHQVTQMGQEVILRCVPISNHLYFYWYRQILGQKVEFLVSFYNNEISEKSEIFDDQFSVERPDGSNFTLKIRSTKLEDSAMYFCASINSPTYNEQFFGPGTRLTVL.

This clone appeared once. The chain links TRBV2 to TRBJ2-3; D gene ambiguous. CDR1 is SNHLY, CDR2 FYNNEI, per germline. The CDR3 consists of 15 residues. Trimming removed 6 bases from V and 1 base from J, with 14 bases in between. The CDR3 loop reads CASSPRASGTDTQYF. CDR3 in DNA: TGTGCCAGCAGCCCCCGGGCTTCTGGCACAGATACGCAGTATTTT.

This clone was seen just once. V usage is TRBV19 and J usage is TRBJ1-1; D possibly corresponds to TRBD1 (6 bases). The germline V and J ends were trimmed by 3 bases and 7 bases, with 18 bases remaining between them. From germline, CDR1 is LNHDA and CDR2 SQIVND (reference sequence). CDR3 size: 15 residues. This CDR3 is CASSMDGGGKIEAFF. The CDR3 bases are TGTGCCAGTAGTATGGATGGGGGCGGCAAGATTGAAGCTTTCTTT.

This clone was observed a single time. This sequence joins TRBV5-6 and TRBJ1-1; TRBD1 might be the D (5 bases). CDR1 and CDR2 from the germline V gene are SGHDT and YYEEEE. The CDR3 has 14 residues. V lost 4 bases and J lost 1, with 11 bases in between. The CDR3 DNA reads as TGTGCCAGCAGCAGGGGACGGACGAACACTGAAGCTTTCTTT. Translation gives CASSRGRTNTEAFF.

The J gene is TRBJ1-2, the V gene TRBV27; D is unresolved. V was pared by 3 bases and J by 0 bases, with 14 bases between. CDR3 length equals 16 residues. Germline values: CDR1 MNHEY, CDR2 SMNVEV (reference sequence). In DNA form, the CDR3 reads TGTGCCAGCAGTTTGAAGGGCAGGCCTGCTAACTATGGCTACACCTTC. Its translation is CASSLKGRPANYGYTF.

V and J are TRBV15 and TRBJ1-2; D is ambiguous. V lost 3 bases and J 0 bases, leaving 8 bases between the germline ends. In germline, CDR1 is LNHNV, CDR2 YYDKDF (reference sequence). CDR3 length: 14 amino acids. The CDR3, as DNA: TGTGCCACCAGCAGTGCCCTCCCTAACTATGGCTACACCTTC. Protein product: CATSSALPNYGYTF.

This sequence joins TRBV6-4 and TRBJ2-7; possibly TRBD1 for D (6 bases). Trimming cost V 6 bases and J 3 bases, with 18 bases left between them. CDR3 length: 15 residues. Looked up from germline, CDR1 is MRHNA and CDR2 is SNTAGT. The CDR3: CASREAGTRNYEQYF. CDR3 nucleotide sequence: TGTGCCAGCAGAGAGGCCGGGACACGAAACTACGAGCAGTACTTC.

This clone was counted a single time. The genes are TRBV19 and TRBJ2-3; D is tentatively TRBD1 or TRBD2 (5 bases each). This CDR3 spans 15 amino acids. Trimming stripped 6 bases from V and 3 bases from J, with 16 bases between. CDR1 is LNHDA, CDR2 SQIVND, per germline (reference sequence). The CDR3 DNA reads TGTGCCAGTAGGGATCGGGACCCAGGGACAGATACGCAGTATTTT. It encodes CASRDRDPGTDTQYF.

The chain combines TRBV6-5 with TRBJ1-1; TRBD1 aligns across 11 bases. CDR1 is MNHEY, CDR2 SVGAGI, per germline. The CDR3 length is 15 residues. The ends lost 2 bases at V and 3 bases at J; junction bases unmatched: 2. The CDR3 bases are TGTGCCAGCAGTTACGGACAGGGGGCGGACACTGAAGCTTTCTTT. Its translation: CASSYGQGADTEAFF.

The chain links TRBV7-2 to TRBJ2-3; 11 bases are shared with TRBD2. Per the germline V gene, CDR1 is SGHTA and CDR2 is FQGNSA. J was trimmed by 6 bases and V by 6 bases; bases with no gene match: 8. The CDR3 is made up of 15 amino acids. Written as DNA, the CDR3 is TGTGCCAGCAGAGAAAGGACTAGCGGGTATGATACGCAGTATTTT. The encoded protein is CASRERTSGYDTQYF.

The gene calls are TRBV2 and TRBJ1-2; D is unresolved. The CDR3 runs 16 residues. Germline CDR1 and CDR2: SNHLY and FYNNEI. With 7 bases removed from V and 2 bases from J, the gap between germline ends came to 20 bases. The CDR3 loop is CASTVLLARGNYGYTF. The DNA of the CDR3 is TGTGCCAGCACCGTCCTTCTGGCCCGAGGAAACTATGGCTACACCTTC.

The chain uses TRBV4-3 and TRBJ1-3; no reliable D call. With 1 base removed from V and 0 bases from J, the gap between germline ends came to 10 bases. The V gene's germline CDR1 is LGHNA and CDR2 YSLEER. The CDR3 runs 16 residues. In DNA, the CDR3 is TGCGCCAGCAGCCAAGGCCTCCAGTCCTCTGGAAACACCATATATTTT. This codes for CASSQGLQSSGNTIYF.